The 5 T cell receptor beta chains reported below all come from one sample, sequenced in a study of cytomegalovirus exposure and HLA in healthy donors. Sequenced by immunoSEQ multiplex PCR; TCRdb stores in-frame clones only, minus some. The repertoire holds over 100,000 clones, with about 88% as singletons. Sample: PBMCs. The receptors come from a woman between 18 and 30 years old in good health and CMV-seronegative.

V gene TRBV7-2 combines with J gene TRBJ2-1, with 10 positions matching TRBD2. CDR1 SGHTA and CDR2 FQGNSA come from the germline V gene. Trimming removed 4 bases from V and 8 bases from J; junction bases left unmatched: 8. The CDR3 is 15 amino acids. CDR3 region: CASSSTSGEFDEQFF. The CDR3, as DNA: TGTGCCAGCAGCTCAACTAGCGGGGAATTCGATGAGCAGTTCTTC.

As DNA, the CDR3 is TGTGCCAGCAGTTTATCGACAGGGGGCGCAACTAATGAAAAACTGTTTTTT. Amino acids: CASSLSTGGATNEKLFF. The chain links TRBV27 to TRBJ1-4; 10 nucleotides line up with TRBD1. V was pared by 0 bases and J by 0 bases, with 1 base of the junction left unmatched. Germline V gene sequence: CDR1 MNHEY, CDR2 SMNVEV (reference sequence). This CDR3 is 17 amino acids long.

The V gene is TRBV11-2, the J gene TRBJ1-2, with TRBD1 matching 7 bases. CDR1 is SGHAT, CDR2 FQNNGV, per germline. CDR3 length: 17 residues. With 5 bases clipped from V and 0 bases from J, the junction kept 12 bases outside the gene matches. CDR3 bases: TGTGCCAGCAGCCCAACGCCGGGACAGTCTTCTAACTATGGCTACACCTTC. Its translation is CASSPTPGQSSNYGYTF.

The J gene is TRBJ2-3, the V gene TRBV6-1; 11 bases match TRBD2. CDR1 and CDR2 from the germline V gene are MNHNS and SASEGT. V lost 3 bases and J lost 4; bases outside the gene matches: 3. The CDR3 contains 15 residues. CDR3 DNA sequence: TGTGCCAGCAGTGATCTAGCGGGAGGCGCAGATACGCAGTATTTT. It translates to CASSDLAGGADTQYF.

This chain uses TRBV6-4 with TRBJ2-2; 12 bases fit TRBD2. Germline assignment: CDR1 MRHNA and CDR2 SNTAGT. The CDR3 runs 18 residues. With V trimmed by 2 bases and J by 4 bases, 8 bases remained unmatched. CDR3 amino acids: CASSDPESSGGATGELFF. The CDR3 nucleotides are TGTGCCAGCAGTGACCCCGAATCTAGCGGGGGGGCCACCGGGGAGCTGTTTTTT.